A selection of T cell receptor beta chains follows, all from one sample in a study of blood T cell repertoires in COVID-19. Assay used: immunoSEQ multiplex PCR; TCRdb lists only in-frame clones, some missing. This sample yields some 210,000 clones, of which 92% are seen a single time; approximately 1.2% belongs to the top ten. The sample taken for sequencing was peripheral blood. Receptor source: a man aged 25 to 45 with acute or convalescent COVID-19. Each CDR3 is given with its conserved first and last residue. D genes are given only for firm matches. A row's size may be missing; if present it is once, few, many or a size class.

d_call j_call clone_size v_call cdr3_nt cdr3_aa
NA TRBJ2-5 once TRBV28 TGTGCCAGCAGCCCCACTGGGGCAGAGGAGACCCAGTACTTC CASSPTGAEETQYF
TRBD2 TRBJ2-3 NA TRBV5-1 TGCGCCAGCAGCTTACGCGGGAGAGCAGATACGCAGTATTTT CASSLRGRADTQYF
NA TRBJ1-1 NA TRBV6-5 TGTGCCAGCAGTTTCCTGACAAGCTTTGAAGCTTTCTTT CASSFLTSFEAFF
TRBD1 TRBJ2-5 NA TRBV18 TGTGCCAGCTCACAGGGACAGCAAGAGACCCAGTACTTC CASSQGQQETQYF
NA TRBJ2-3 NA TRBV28 TGTGCCAGCAGTTCGTGGGGACTGAGCACAGATACGCAGTATTTT CASSSWGLSTDTQYF
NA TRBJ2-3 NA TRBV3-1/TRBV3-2 TGTGCCAGCAGCCAAATGTCGGGTAGCACAGATACGCAGTATTTT CASSQMSGSTDTQYF
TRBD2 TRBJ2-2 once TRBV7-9 TGTGCCAGCAGCTCTAGCGGAAGCACCGGGGAGCTGTTTTTT CASSSSGSTGELFF
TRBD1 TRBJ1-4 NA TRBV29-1 TGCAGCGTTGAAGAATGGCAGACAGGGGAAAAACTGTTTTTT CSVEEWQTGEKLFF
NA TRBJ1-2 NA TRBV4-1 TGCGCCAGCAGCCAGTCTTATGGCTACACCTTC CASSQSYGYTF
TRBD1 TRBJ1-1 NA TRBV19 TGTGCCAGTAGTATAGCAGGTCGGTGGGACAGTGAAGCTTTCTTT CASSIAGRWDSEAFF
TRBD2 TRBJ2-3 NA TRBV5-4 TGTGCCAGCAGCAGCGGGGGGCCTACCACAGATACGCAGTATTTT CASSSGGPTTDTQYF
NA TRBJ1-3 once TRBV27 TGTGCCAGCAGTGATACAGGAGATCGTCGAGGAAACACCATATATTTT CASSDTGDRRGNTIYF
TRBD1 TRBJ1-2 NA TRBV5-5 TGTGCCAGCAAATTCCTGACAGGGGGCGACTATGGCTACACCTTC CASKFLTGGDYGYTF
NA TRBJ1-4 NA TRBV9 TGTGCCAGCAGCGCGGGTCCAGATAATGAAAAACTGTTTTTT CASSAGPDNEKLFF
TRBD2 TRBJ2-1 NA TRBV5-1 TGCGCCAGCAGCTTAGGATATTTAGGGCGGGAGGTTCCCATTTCCTACAATGAGCAGTTCTTC CASSLGYLGREVPISYNEQFF
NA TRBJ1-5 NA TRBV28 TGTGCCAGCAGTTCCCGCTTAGGGAGGGCTAGAAATCAGCCCCAGCATTTT CASSSRLGRARNQPQHF
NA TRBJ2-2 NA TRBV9 TGTGCCAGCAGCGCGAAGGGAGCCAGCGGGGAGCTGTTTTTT CASSAKGASGELFF
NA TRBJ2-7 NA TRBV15 TGTGCCACCAGCAGAGATCCCACCTACGAGCAGTACTTC CATSRDPTYEQYF
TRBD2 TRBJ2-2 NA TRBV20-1 TGCAGTGCTAGTGGTCCCACTAGCGGGAGTAGCGGGGAGCTGTTTTTT CSASGPTSGSSGELFF
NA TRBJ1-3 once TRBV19 TGTGCCAGTAGGCTCCAACTCTCTGGAAACACCATATATTTT CASRLQLSGNTIYF
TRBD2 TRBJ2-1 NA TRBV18 TGTGCCAGCTCACCACGAACGGGAGGAAGAGTTACGAATGAGCAGTTCTTC CASSPRTGGRVTNEQFF
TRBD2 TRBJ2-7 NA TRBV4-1 TGCGCCAGCAGCCCACTGCGGGGGGGCTACGAGCAGTACTTC CASSPLRGGYEQYF
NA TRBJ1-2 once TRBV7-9 TGTGCCAGCAGCTTATCTGAGGGAAATAGCTACACCTTC CASSLSEGNSYTF
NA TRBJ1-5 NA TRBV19 TGTGCCAGTAGTATAGATCCGGGTCTTAAGCCCCAGCATTTT CASSIDPGLKPQHF
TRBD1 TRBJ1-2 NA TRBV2 TGTGCCAGCAGTGGACCTCGTCCGGGACAGGATAACTATGGCTACACCTTC CASSGPRPGQDNYGYTF
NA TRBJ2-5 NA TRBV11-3 TGTGCCAGCAGCCTGTACCTGGGAGGGACCCAGTACTTC CASSLYLGGTQYF
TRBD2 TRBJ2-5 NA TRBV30 TGTGCCTGGAGCCGACGGACTAGTCGGCAAGAGACCCAGTACTTC CAWSRRTSRQETQYF
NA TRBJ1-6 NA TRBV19 TGTGCCAGTAGGCACAGGGATAACAATTCACCCCTCCACTTT CASRHRDNNSPLHF
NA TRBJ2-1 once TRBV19 TGTGCCAGTAGTCGGGACTGGGGCTCCTACAATGAGCAGTTCTTC CASSRDWGSYNEQFF
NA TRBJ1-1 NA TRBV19 TGTGCCAGTAGGTCACAGGGCCCTAATGAAGCTTTCTTT CASRSQGPNEAFF
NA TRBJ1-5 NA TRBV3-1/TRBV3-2 TGTGCCAGTAGAGGACGCGGGAGCAATCAGCCCCAGCATTTT CASRGRGSNQPQHF
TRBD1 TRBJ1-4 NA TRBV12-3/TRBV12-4 TGTGCCAGCAGCGGACAGGGAGACGAAAAACTGTTTTTT CASSGQGDEKLFF
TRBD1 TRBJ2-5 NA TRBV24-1 TGTGCCACCAGTGATCCGGGACAGCTCCAAGAGACCCAGTACTTC CATSDPGQLQETQYF
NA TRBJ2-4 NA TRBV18 TGTGCCAGCTCACCACGTCAAGTCCTTGAGAGCAAAAACATTCAGTACTTC CASSPRQVLESKNIQYF
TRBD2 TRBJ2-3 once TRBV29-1 TGCAGCGCCCGAGGGACTAGCAATAGCGGGAGAACAGATACGCAGTATTTT CSARGTSNSGRTDTQYF
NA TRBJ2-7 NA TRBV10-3 TGTGCCATCAGTGGGGCTTCCCTTGCGGGCAGGTACGAGCAGTACTTC CAISGASLAGRYEQYF
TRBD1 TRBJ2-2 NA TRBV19 TGTGCCACCACGGACAGGGGAACCGGGGAGCTGTTTTTT CATTDRGTGELFF
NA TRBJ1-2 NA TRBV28 TGTGCCAGTCTTATAGCCGGGACTGATTCTTATGGCTACACCTTC CASLIAGTDSYGYTF
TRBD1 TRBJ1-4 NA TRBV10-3 TGTGCCATCAAACAGGGGGCGGGAGAAAAACTGTTTTTT CAIKQGAGEKLFF
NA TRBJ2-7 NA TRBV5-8 TGTGCCAGCAGCTTGGTTGTAGATTTCTACGAGCAGTACTTC CASSLVVDFYEQYF
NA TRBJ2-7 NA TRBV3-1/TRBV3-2 TGTGCCAGCAGCCAACTAAGCGGGCGTTCCTCCTACGAGCAGTACTTC CASSQLSGRSSYEQYF
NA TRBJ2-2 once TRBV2 TGTGCCAGCAGTGTCCAGGGGCTGAACACCGGGGAGCTGTTTTTT CASSVQGLNTGELFF
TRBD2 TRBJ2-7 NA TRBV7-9 TGTGCCAGCAGCCAGGGAGGGCCCTACGAGCAGTACTTC CASSQGGPYEQYF
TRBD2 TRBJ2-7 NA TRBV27 TGTGCCAGCAGTTTATCGGGGACTAGCGGGATGGGTGAGCAGTACTTC CASSLSGTSGMGEQYF
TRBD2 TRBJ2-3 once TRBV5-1 TGCGCCAGCAGCTTGGGGACTAGCGGGGTTCCTAGCACAGATACGCAGTATTTT CASSLGTSGVPSTDTQYF
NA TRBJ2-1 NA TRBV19 TGTGCCAGTAGTACCACCCCCCGGACACAATACAATGAGCAGTTCTTC CASSTTPRTQYNEQFF
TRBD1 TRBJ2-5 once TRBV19 TGTGCCAGTAGTGCGGGACAGGGGGCGACTGAGACCCAGTACTTC CASSAGQGATETQYF
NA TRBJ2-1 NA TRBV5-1 TGCGCCAGCAGCAGTAGCGGTAGCTCCTACAATGAGCAGTTCTTC CASSSSGSSYNEQFF
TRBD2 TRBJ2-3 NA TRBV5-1 TGCGCCAGCAATAGCGGGGGGGCCCAAGATACGCAGTATTTT CASNSGGAQDTQYF